Listed below are T cell receptor beta chains from one sample, sequenced in a study of Tregs in tolerant kidney transplant recipients. What these receptors recognize is not known. TCRdb's copy holds only in-frame clones and misses some; the assay was immunoSEQ multiplex PCR. The table records approximately 17,000 clones, 61% of them present only once. Specimen: Tregs from blood cultured with allogeneic cells. These TCRs come from a human donor in good health. Each CDR3 is given with its conserved first and last residue. The D gene is left open where the match is weak. Size values are once, few and many counts, or a class for expanded clones, and some rows have none.

V gene	clone size	J gene	D gene	CDR3 DNA	CDR3 protein
TRBV6-1	-	TRBJ2-7	-	TGTGCCACCGGGAGAGCCTACGAGCAGTACTTC	CATGRAYEQYF
TRBV2	few	TRBJ1-5	TRBD1	TGTGCCAGCAGTAGACAGGGGAGGCAGCAGCCCCAGCATTTT	CASSRQGRQQPQHF
TRBV14	many	TRBJ2-5	TRBD1	TGTGCCAGCAGCCAAGAGTTTCTCAGGGGGGAGACCCAGTACTTC	CASSQEFLRGETQYF
TRBV23-1	few	TRBJ2-5	TRBD1	TGCGCCAGCAGTCAAAATTTAGGGGAGGACAGGGGGCGCGCAGAGACCCAGTACTTC	CASSQNLGEDRGRAETQYF
TRBV6-1	-	TRBJ2-5	-	TGTGCCAGCAGACGGGTGGGGGAGACCCAGTACTTC	CASRRVGETQYF
TRBV15	medium-sized	TRBJ2-1	-	TGTGCCACCAGCAGCCCGGACCTTAGAAGGCGGGGTATGAATGAGCAGTTCTTC	CATSSPDLRRRGMNEQFF
TRBV7-2	-	TRBJ1-4	-	TGTGCCAGCAGCTTAGGGATGTCCTTGGGGAATGAAAAACTGTTTTTT	CASSLGMSLGNEKLFF
TRBV19	-	TRBJ1-1	-	TGTGCCAGTAAACGAGTAGGGGCTGAAGCTTTCTTT	CASKRVGAEAFF
TRBV6-6	-	TRBJ2-3	-	TGTGCCAGCAGGGGACACAACACAGATACGCAGTATTTT	CASRGHNTDTQYF
TRBV5-1	-	TRBJ2-3	TRBD2	TGCGCCAGCAGCTTGGAGGTAGCGGGGGTGGATACGCAGTATTTT	CASSLEVAGVDTQYF
TRBV15	few	TRBJ1-5	-	TGTGCCACCAGCAGAGACCGGCAGCCCCAGCATTTT	CATSRDRQPQHF
TRBV11-2	-	TRBJ1-2	-	TGTGCCAGCAGCTTAAACGGCGGCTATGGCTACACCTTC	CASSLNGGYGYTF
TRBV9	once	TRBJ2-3	-	TGTGCCAGCAGCGTAGAATGGGGCGCCAACCTCGATACGCAGTATTTT	CASSVEWGANLDTQYF
TRBV5-6	-	TRBJ2-7	-	TGTGCCAGCAGCTTAGGAGGGACGGGGGCGACGCAGTACTTC	CASSLGGTGATQYF
TRBV27	-	TRBJ1-5	-	TGTGCCAGCAGACCTCAGGCGACCTACAATCAGCCCCAGCATTTT	CASRPQATYNQPQHF
TRBV11-1	-	TRBJ2-5	-	TGTGCCAGCAACCGGGAACCCGAAGAGACCCAGTACTTC	CASNREPEETQYF
TRBV18	few	TRBJ1-2	-	TGTGCCAGCTCATCTACAGGGACCTATGGCTACACCTTC	CASSSTGTYGYTF
TRBV11-2	-	TRBJ2-3	TRBD2	TGTGCCAGCAGCTTAGTTCTGGGACTAGCTTCGACAGATACGCAGTATTTT	CASSLVLGLASTDTQYF
TRBV7-6	-	TRBJ2-5	-	TGTGCCAGCAGCTTAGCGGTGGGACAAGAGACCCAGTACTTC	CASSLAVGQETQYF
TRBV2	-	TRBJ2-2	TRBD1	TGTGCCAGCAGCGTCTTAACAGGGGGGAACACCGGGGAGCTGTTTTTT	CASSVLTGGNTGELFF
TRBV6-1	-	TRBJ2-4	-	TGTGCCATCGGGGAGGTAGCCAAAAACATTCAGTACTTC	CAIGEVAKNIQYF